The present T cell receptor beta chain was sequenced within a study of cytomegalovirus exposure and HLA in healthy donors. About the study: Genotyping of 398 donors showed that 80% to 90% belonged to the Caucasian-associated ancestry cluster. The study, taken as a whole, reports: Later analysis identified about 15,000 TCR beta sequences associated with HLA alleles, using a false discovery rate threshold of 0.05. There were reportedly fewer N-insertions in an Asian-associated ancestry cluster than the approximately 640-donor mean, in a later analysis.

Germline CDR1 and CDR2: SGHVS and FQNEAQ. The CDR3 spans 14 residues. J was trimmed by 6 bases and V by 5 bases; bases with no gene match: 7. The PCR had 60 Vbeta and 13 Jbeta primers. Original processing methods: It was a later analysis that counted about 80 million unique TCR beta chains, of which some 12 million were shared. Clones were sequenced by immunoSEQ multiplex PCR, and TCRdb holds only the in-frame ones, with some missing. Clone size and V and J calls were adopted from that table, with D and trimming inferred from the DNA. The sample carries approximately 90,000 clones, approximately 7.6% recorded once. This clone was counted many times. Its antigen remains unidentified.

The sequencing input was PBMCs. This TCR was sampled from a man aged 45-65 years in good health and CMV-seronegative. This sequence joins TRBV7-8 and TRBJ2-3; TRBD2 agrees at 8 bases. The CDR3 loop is CASSREGERDTQYF. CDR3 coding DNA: TGTGCCAGCAGCCGGGAGGGAGAGCGGGATACGCAGTATTTT. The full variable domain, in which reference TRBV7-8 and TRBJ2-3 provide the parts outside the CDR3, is GAGVSQSPRYKVAKRGQDVALRCDPISGHVSLFWYQQALGQGPEFLTYFQNEAQLDKSGLPSDRFFAERPEGSVSTLKIQRTQQEDSAVYLCASSREGERDTQYFGPGTRLTVL.